The entry below describes one T cell receptor (beta chain). What it binds is not known. Germline CDR1 and CDR2: MNHEY and SMNVEV (reference sequence). V trimming: 3 bases; J trimming: 4 bases; junction bases outside the gene matches: 15. This CDR3 is built from 18 residues. The data are from a study of cytomegalovirus exposure and HLA in healthy donors. Study-level points and caveats: The study flagged some 170 TCR beta chains as cytomegalovirus-associated. TCR beta V- and J-gene trimming was later associated with a missense DCLRE1C variant.

PCR primers comprised 60 Vbeta and 13 Jbeta primers. TCRdb's table, derived via immunoSEQ multiplex PCR, lists solely in-frame clones and lacks some. This sample has approximately 200,000 clones, with 79% found just once. This TCR derives from a girl between 10 and 17 years old in good health and CMV-seropositive. The sample consisted of PBMCs. The chain recombines TRBV27 with TRBJ2-3, with 8 bases fitting TRBD1. CDR3 residues: CASSFPKLGTGPPDTQYF. The CDR3 nucleotides are TGTGCCAGCAGTTTCCCCAAACTAGGGACAGGTCCCCCAGATACGCAGTATTTT.